These 15 T cell receptor beta chains originate from one sample sequenced in a study of technical replicates of blood from a few donors. Assay: immunoSEQ multiplex PCR; the TCRdb copy retains only in-frame clones and omits some. The table lists approximately 76,000 clones, about 91% of them singletons. The sequencing input was T cells isolated from PBMCs. The receptors originated from a human donor in good health.

This clone has just one count. The chain employs TRBV9 and TRBJ1-2; D not certain. The germline V gene has CDR1 SGDLS and CDR2 YYNGEE. This CDR3 comprises 13 residues. V was pared by 0 bases and J by 5 bases, with 8 bases between. CDR3 in DNA: TGTGCCAGCAGCGTAGATGGGCCATATGGCTACACCTTC. Translated: CASSVDGPYGYTF.

This sequence joins TRBV4-1 and TRBJ2-7, with D perhaps matching TRBD1 (6 bases). V dropped 1 base and J dropped 3 bases, with 16 bases sitting between them. CDR1 and CDR2 from the germline V gene are MGHRA and YSYEKL. The CDR3 has 16 amino acids. The CDR3 loop is CASSQVGTGRYYEQYF. The CDR3, as DNA: TGCGCCAGCAGCCAAGTGGGCACAGGGCGATACTACGAGCAGTACTTC.

V usage is TRBV6-6 and J usage is TRBJ2-2; possible D gene TRBD1, 6 bases. Germline lookup yields CDR1 MNHNY and CDR2 SVGAGI (reference sequence). Trimming stripped 5 bases from V and 5 bases from J, with 12 bases between. The CDR3 extends over 14 amino acids. The CDR3 reads CASSPQGWTGELFF. The CDR3 DNA follows: TGTGCCAGCAGTCCACAGGGTTGGACCGGGGAGCTGTTTTTT.

The J gene is TRBJ1-1, the V gene TRBV4-1, with 7 bases lining up with TRBD1. CDR1 and CDR2 (germline): MGHRA, YSYEKL. The CDR3 covers 15 residues. V lost 6 bases to trimming and J lost 2 bases; unmatched junction nucleotides: 9. The CDR3 DNA follows: TGCGCCAGCAGAGGAACAAGACAGGGAAACACTGAAGCTTTCTTT. It translates to CASRGTRQGNTEAFF.

This clone has only a few counts. The gene calls are TRBV5-1 and TRBJ1-1, with 8 positions matching TRBD1. The V and J ends lost 2 bases and 6 bases, in that order; junction bases with no gene match: 6. This CDR3 has 14 residues. Germline CDR1 reads SGHRS; CDR2 reads YFSETQ. CDR3 protein: CASSFSTGVAEAFF. In DNA form, the CDR3 reads TGCGCCAGCAGCTTCTCGACAGGGGTTGCTGAAGCTTTCTTT.

The chain employs TRBV15 and TRBJ2-2, with 7 bases matching TRBD2. Germline values: CDR1 LNHNV, CDR2 YYDKDF (reference sequence). V lost 0 bases and J lost 7; bases outside the gene matches: 11. CDR3 size: 17 residues. The CDR3 nucleotides read TGTGCCACCAGCAGAGATGTCAGCGGGGTCAGGGACGGGGAGCTGTTTTTT. Translating gives CATSRDVSGVRDGELFF.

V gene TRBV6-1 combines with J gene TRBJ2-7; D remains ambiguous. Germline V gene lookup returns CDR1 MNHNS and CDR2 SASEGT. The CDR3 covers 12 residues. V gave up 4 bases and J gave up 2 bases, with 6 bases separating them. The CDR3 nucleotides are TGTGCCAGCAGTGGACTTGCCTACGAGCAGTACTTC. This encodes CASSGLAYEQYF.

The chain combines TRBV5-4 with TRBJ2-1; 7 bases are shared with TRBD2. Germline V gene data show CDR1 as SGHNT and CDR2 as YYREEE (reference sequence). The length of the CDR3 is 15 residues. V was pared by 3 bases and J by 8 bases, with 11 bases of the junction left unmatched. The CDR3 DNA reads as TGTGCCAGCAGCTGGAGCGGGATTCGGAGCGATGAGCAGTTCTTC. Translation: CASSWSGIRSDEQFF.

The chain recombines TRBV5-1 with TRBJ2-3; the D is unclear. Germline V lookup: CDR1 SGHRS, CDR2 YFSETQ. V gave up 8 bases and J gave up 0 bases, with 13 bases separating them. The CDR3 covers 14 residues. The CDR3 nucleotides are TGCGCCAGTCAGAGCGCCCCAAGCACAGATACGCAGTATTTT. Translating gives CASQSAPSTDTQYF. The full variable domain, rest sourced from reference TRBV5-1 and TRBJ2-3, is KAGVTQTPRYLIKTRGQQVTLSCSPISGHRSVSWYQQTPGQGLQFLFEYFSETQRNKGNFPGRFSGRQFSNSRSEMNVSTLELGDSALYLCASQSAPSTDTQYFGPGTRLTVL.

CDR3 in amino acids: CASSGTGFYEQYF. In DNA, the CDR3 is TGTGCCAGCAGTGGGACAGGATTTTACGAGCAGTACTTC. The chain couples TRBV6-5 to TRBJ2-7, with 8 positions matching TRBD1. After removal of 5 bases from V and 4 bases from J, the junction contained 4 bases not matched to a gene. CDR3 length equals 13 residues. Germline loops: CDR1 MNHEY, CDR2 SVGAGI.

The chain carries TRBV19 and TRBJ1-5, with 7 bases fitting TRBD1. Germline trimming cut 4 bases from V and 4 bases from J; bases unmatched to any gene: 10. This CDR3 is 16 amino acids long. Germline values: CDR1 LNHDA, CDR2 SQIVND (reference sequence). The DNA for the CDR3 is TGTGCCAGTAGTACTCCCGGGACAGTAAAGAATCAGCCCCAGCATTTT. Its protein product is CASSTPGTVKNQPQHF.

This clone was found once. The chain has TRBV5-1 and TRBJ2-3, with TRBD2 matching over 7 bases. Germline trimming cut 0 bases from V and 6 bases from J; bases unmatched to any gene: 7. The CDR3 runs to 15 residues. CDR1 is SGHRS and CDR2 is YFSETQ in the germline V gene. For the CDR3, the DNA is TGCGCCAGCAGCTTGGGAGGCGGGAGCTCGGATACGCAGTATTTT. It translates to CASSLGGGSSDTQYF.

The chain links TRBV5-6 to TRBJ2-7; 8 nucleotides line up with TRBD1. Germline V gene data show CDR1 as SGHDT and CDR2 as YYEEEE. J lost 6 bases, V lost 5 bases, and 10 bases had no gene match. The CDR3 is 14 residues long. DNA of the CDR3: TGTGCCAGCAGACTCAGGCAGGGGGCACGCGAGCAGTACTTC. This sequence encodes CASRLRQGAREQYF.

The CDR3 is CASLLAGTDTQYF. The CDR3 region has the DNA TGTGCCAGCCTACTAGCGGGCACAGATACGCAGTATTTT. The chain combines TRBV6-1 with TRBJ2-3; 8 nucleotides line up with TRBD2. In germline, CDR1 is MNHNS, CDR2 SASEGT. V shed 8 bases, J shed 1 base, and the junction held 2 bases outside the gene matches. The CDR3 runs to 13 residues.

This rearrangement joins TRBV5-4 to TRBJ2-1, with TRBD2 matching 7 bases. CDR3 length: 16 residues. Germline V gives CDR1 SGHNT, CDR2 YYREEE (reference sequence). V lost 0 bases to trimming and J lost 0 bases; unmatched junction nucleotides: 3. CDR3 sequence reads: CASSLGAGSSYNEQFF. CDR3 in DNA: TGTGCCAGCAGCTTGGGAGCGGGAAGCTCCTACAATGAGCAGTTCTTC.